The rows below give T cell receptor beta chains drawn from one sample of a study of metastatic and nonmetastatic thyroid tumors. Using MiXCR, TCRdb reanalyzed the PCR reads. The data contain under 20,000 clones, over 25% of them seen just once; the ten biggest clones take up around 27%. Sequencing was done on a sample of tumor tissue. Receptor source: a male donor with papillary thyroid cancer or a benign thyroid nodule (not recorded which). Some clones in this sample may be carry-over from other donors' samples. CDR3s include the opening cysteine and the closing phenylalanine or tryptophan. Each record gives: D gene, J gene, V gene, clone size, CDR3 DNA, CDR3 protein. D genes are given only for firm matches. Where a row states a size, it is once, few, many or the class of an expanded clone; other rows omit it.

TRBD1	TRBJ2-7	TRBV3-1	few	TGTGCCAGCAGCCGAACACGACAGGGGGAGCAGTACTTC	CASSRTRQGEQYF
NA	TRBJ2-2	TRBV5-1	NA	TGCGCCAGCAGCTGGGAGACCGGGGAGCTGTTTTTT	CASSWETGELFF
NA	TRBJ2-1	TRBV11-2	many	TGTGCCAGCAGCGGGATGTCGTACAATGAGCAGTTCTTC	CASSGMSYNEQFF
NA	TRBJ2-5	TRBV6-2/TRBV6-3	NA	TGTGCCAGCCTTTCGGATTACTTTCAAGAGACCCAGTACTTC	CASLSDYFQETQYF
NA	TRBJ2-5	TRBV11-3	many	TGTGCCAGCAGCCCAGCCGGGCAAGAGACCCAGTACTTC	CASSPAGQETQYF
NA	TRBJ2-1	TRBV5-1	NA	TGCGCCAGCAGCACCCTTACAGGTCCCTACAATGAGCAGTTCTTC	CASSTLTGPYNEQFF
NA	TRBJ1-2	TRBV6-1	few	TGTGCCAGCAGTTTTTCAGCTACTCCATTCTATGGCTACACCTTC	CASSFSATPFYGYTF
TRBD2	TRBJ2-1	TRBV6-1	NA	TGTGCCAGCCGCCGAGCGGGAGGTTACAATCAGCAGTTCTTC	CASRRAGGYNQQFF
TRBD1	TRBJ2-3	TRBV20-1	NA	TGCAGTGCTGACAGAGGACAGGGAATCACAGATACGCAGTATTTT	CSADRGQGITDTQYF
NA	TRBJ1-5	TRBV27	many	TGTGCCAGCAGTTTTATGTATGATCAGCCCCAGCATTTT	CASSFMYDQPQHF
NA	TRBJ2-5	TRBV11-3	many	TGTGCCAGCAGCTTAGCTCCAGGCCAAGAGACCCAGTACTTC	CASSLAPGQETQYF
NA	TRBJ1-1	TRBV5-1	NA	TGCGCCAGCAGCTTGGGACACATGAACACTGAAGCTTTCTTT	CASSLGHMNTEAFF
NA	TRBJ2-1	TRBV20-1	NA	TGCAGTCCTAGAGATCTGGGCAGGGGAGAAGTGTATGAGCAGTTCTTC	CSPRDLGRGEVYEQFF
TRBD1	TRBJ1-4	TRBV12-3/TRBV12-4	many	TGTGCCAGCAGTGCCACAGGGGGGTCTGAAAAACTGTTTTTT	CASSATGGSEKLFF
TRBD2	TRBJ2-3	TRBV7-9	many	TGTGCCAGCAAACTAGCGGGGGGGCCATCAGATACGCAGTATTTT	CASKLAGGPSDTQYF
NA	TRBJ1-3	TRBV6-5	few	TGTGCCAGCAGTTACGTGACTGGAAACACCATATATTTT	CASSYVTGNTIYF
TRBD2	TRBJ2-3	TRBV25-1	NA	TGTGCCAGCAGTGAAGGGGTAACTAGCGGGAGCACAGATACGCAGTATTTT	CASSEGVTSGSTDTQYF
TRBD1	TRBJ1-1	TRBV4-1	NA	TGCGCCAGCAGCCAAGGACTGGAGGGGGCACTCTCGAACGCTGAAGATTTCTTT	CASSQGLEGALSNAEDFF
NA	TRBJ2-2	TRBV2	many	TGTGCCAGCAGTGCCACTAGGGCCCCCGGGGAGCTGTTTTTT	CASSATRAPGELFF
NA	TRBJ1-5	TRBV7-9	medium-sized	TGTGCCAGCAGCTTAGGGCATAGCAATCAGCCCCAGCATTTT	CASSLGHSNQPQHF
NA	TRBJ1-1	TRBV2	NA	TGTGCCAGCAGTGAACAGGGCCCACGTTTGAACACTGAAGCTTTCTTT	CASSEQGPRLNTEAFF
NA	TRBJ2-3	TRBV6-1	NA	TGTGCCAGCAGTGTGACAGCGGGTTCTGTCACAGATACGCAGTATTTT	CASSVTAGSVTDTQYF
NA	TRBJ2-6	TRBV7-9	many	TGTGCCAGCGCGGGATACTCTGGGGCCAACGTCCTGACTTTC	CASAGYSGANVLTF